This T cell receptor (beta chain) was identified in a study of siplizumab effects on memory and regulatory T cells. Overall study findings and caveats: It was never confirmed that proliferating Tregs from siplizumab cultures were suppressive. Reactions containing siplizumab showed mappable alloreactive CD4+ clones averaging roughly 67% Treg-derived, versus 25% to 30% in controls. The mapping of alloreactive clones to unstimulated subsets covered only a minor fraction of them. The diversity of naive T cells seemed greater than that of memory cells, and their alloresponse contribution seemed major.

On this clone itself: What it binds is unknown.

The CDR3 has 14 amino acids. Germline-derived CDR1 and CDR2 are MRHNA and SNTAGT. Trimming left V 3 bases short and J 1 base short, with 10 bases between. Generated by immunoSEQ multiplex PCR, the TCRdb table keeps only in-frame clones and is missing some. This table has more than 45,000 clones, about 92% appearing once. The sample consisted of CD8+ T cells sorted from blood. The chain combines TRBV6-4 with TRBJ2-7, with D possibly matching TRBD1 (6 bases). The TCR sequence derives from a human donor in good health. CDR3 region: CASSENRESYEQYF. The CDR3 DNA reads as TGTGCCAGCAGTGAAAACAGGGAATCCTACGAGCAGTACTTC.